The 5 T cell receptor beta chains in this list originate from one sample, sequenced in a study of blood T cell repertoires in COVID-19. Method: immunoSEQ multiplex PCR; TCRdb's copy keeps in-frame clones and lacks some. The sample records 390,000 or so clones, 85% to 90% being singletons. Source material: PBMCs or T cells enriched from blood (not recorded which). The receptors come from a man between 18 and 35 years old who had recovered from COVID-19.

This clone came up a few times. The V and J genes are TRBV7-8 and TRBJ2-7; TRBD1 matches 10 bases. Germline CDR1 is SGHVS and CDR2 is FQNEAQ. V was clipped by 8 bases and J by 4 bases; unmatched bases: 14. The CDR3 spans 16 residues. This CDR3 is CASSKLVPGQGYEQYF. DNA of the CDR3: TGTGCCAGCTCAAAGCTCGTTCCGGGACAGGGGTACGAGCAGTACTTC.

The CDR3: CASSGTGLMNTEAFF. CDR3 DNA: TGCGCCAGCAGCGGAACAGGACTAATGAACACTGAAGCTTTCTTT. The chain joins TRBV5-1 to TRBJ1-1; the D gene is possibly TRBD1 (5 bases). The CDR3 totals 15 residues. With 4 bases removed from V and 0 bases from J, the gap between germline ends came to 13 bases. CDR1 is SGHRS, CDR2 YFSETQ, per germline. Based on the CDR3 plus reference TRBV5-1 and TRBJ1-1, the full variable domain is KAGVTQTPRYLIKTRGQQVTLSCSPISGHRSVSWYQQTPGQGLQFLFEYFSETQRNKGNFPGRFSGRQFSNSRSEMNVSTLELGDSALYLCASSGTGLMNTEAFFGQGTRLTVV.

The rearrangement uses TRBV4-1 and TRBJ2-7; 9 bases are shared with TRBD2. The CDR3 runs to 15 residues. The J segment lost 5 bases and the V segment lost 2 bases, leaving 7 bases of the junction unmatched. In germline, CDR1 is MGHRA, CDR2 YSYEKL. The CDR3 loop reads CASSQLRASGDEQYF. The CDR3 DNA is TGCGCCAGCAGCCAACTCCGCGCTAGCGGGGACGAGCAGTACTTC.

The chain employs TRBV19 and TRBJ1-5; no firm D call. This CDR3 comprises 14 residues. Germline CDR1 is LNHDA and CDR2 is SQIVND (reference sequence). V was pared by 4 bases and J by 6 bases, with 13 bases between. Here the CDR3 reads CASSNAQHPQPQHF. In DNA form, the CDR3 reads TGTGCCAGTAGTAATGCACAGCACCCTCAGCCCCAGCATTTT.

This chain links TRBV11-3 with TRBJ2-1, with a weak D call TRBD2 (5 bases). Deletions cut 5 bases from V and 6 bases from J, with 14 bases between. Germline CDR1 and CDR2: SGHNT and YENEEA. The length of the CDR3 is 14 residues. The CDR3 DNA reads as TGTGCCAGCAGCCTGAGGCAGAGGGCCAATGAGCAGTTCTTC. Its translation is CASSLRQRANEQFF.